Below, 23 T cell receptor beta chains from the same sample are listed, as sequenced in a study of shared clonotypes between healthy human individuals (dated by TCRdb to 2020 to 2022). The library came from the immunoSEQ multiplex PCR assay. TCRdb re-hosts the immuneACCESS table, in-frame sequences only. Its copies lack some clones; in the studies checked, an unresolved V gene accounts for under half of them, and the cause for the rest is not known. The sample data list about 2.1 million clones, and approximately 92% of these were observed just once. Around 1.8% of the sample is held by the ten biggest clonotypes. CD8 naive samples were CD45RO-negative cells positively selected for CCR7, giving a CD45RA+CCR7+ population that excluded TemRA cells. Sequenced: naive CD8+ T cells from PBMCs. What this sample's cell subset or site label stands for: CD45RA+CCR7+. The origin of the receptors is a man in his late teens or twenties in good health. Some clones in this sample may be carry-over from other donors' samples.

V is TRBV11-2 and J is TRBJ2-7; D gene unclear. The CDR3 consists of 13 residues. From germline, CDR1 is SGHAT and CDR2 FQNNGV. The V and J ends lost 2 bases and 2 bases respectively, with 7 bases between them. The CDR3 here is CASSLSSPYEQYF. The CDR3 DNA sequence: TGTGCCAGCAGCTTATCATCTCCCTACGAGCAGTACTTC.

J is TRBJ2-7 and V is TRBV6-5; the D is unclear. CDR1 is MNHEY and CDR2 is SVGAGI in the germline V gene. The CDR3 is 14 amino acids. V lost 4 bases, J lost 0 bases, and 10 bases lay in between. This CDR3 is CASSFARSSYEQYF. For the CDR3, the DNA is TGTGCCAGCAGTTTCGCGAGAAGCTCCTACGAGCAGTACTTC.

In regard to this clone: Other DNA sequences in the same sample also yield this CDR3. The genes are TRBV5-4 and TRBJ2-3; no firm D call. The CDR3 consists of 12 residues. Germline V lookup: CDR1 SGHNT, CDR2 YYREEE (reference sequence). The V gene lost 4 bases and the J gene lost 4 bases, with 7 bases spanning the gap. For the CDR3, the DNA is TGTGCCAGCAGCCCCCGTGCAGATACGCAGTATTTT. Its translation is CASSPRADTQYF.

J is TRBJ2-7 and V is TRBV5-8; TRBD2 is a possible D gene (5 bases). Looked up from germline, CDR1 is SGHTS and CDR2 is YDEGEE. V dropped 3 bases and J dropped 6 bases, with 13 bases sitting between them. The CDR3 is 13 residues long. CDR3 in DNA: TGTGCCAGCAGCTCCCTGAGGGCGCTCGAGCAGTACTTC. Protein: CASSSLRALEQYF.

The chain couples TRBV7-9 to TRBJ1-1; D uncertain. Germline V gene lookup returns CDR1 SEHNR and CDR2 FQNEAQ (reference sequence). This CDR3 has 16 amino acids. Deletions cut 4 bases from V and 3 bases from J, with 18 bases between. The CDR3 coding sequence is TGTGCCAGCAGCTCCCGGCTGGGCAGAGGATACACTGAAGCTTTCTTT. This sequence encodes CASSSRLGRGYTEAFF.

V is TRBV11-2 and J is TRBJ2-3; TRBD2 aligns across 11 bases. J gave up 6 bases and V 4 bases, and 12 bases lay outside the gene matches. Germline CDR1 and CDR2: SGHAT and FQNNGV. The CDR3 runs 17 residues. The CDR3 sequence: CASSSRLAGGDDDTQYF. The CDR3 region has the DNA TGTGCCAGCAGCTCTCGCCTAGCGGGAGGAGATGACGATACGCAGTATTTT. The variable domain in full, completed from reference TRBV11-2 and TRBJ2-3, reads EAGVAQSPRYKIIEKRQSVAFWCNPISGHATLYWYQQILGQGPKLLIQFQNNGVVDDSQLPKDRFSAERLKGVDSTLKIQPAKLEDSAVYLCASSSRLAGGDDDTQYFGPGTRLTVL.

The V and J genes are TRBV2 and TRBJ2-2, with TRBD1 identical over 12 bases. This CDR3 is 14 amino acids long. Germline CDR1 is SNHLY and CDR2 is FYNNEI. The J segment lost 7 bases and the V segment lost 6 bases, leaving 3 bases of the junction unmatched. The CDR3 nucleotides read TGTGCCAGCAGAGGGACAGGGGGCATCGGGGAGCTGTTTTTT. Encoded protein: CASRGTGGIGELFF.

The chain joins TRBV7-9 to TRBJ2-7; D gene unclear. From germline, CDR1 is SEHNR and CDR2 FQNEAQ (reference sequence). V lost 3 bases, J lost 5 bases, and 11 bases lay in between. This CDR3 has 13 residues. This chain's CDR3 is CASSFSEANEQYF. CDR3 sequence (DNA): TGTGCCAGCAGCTTTTCCGAAGCCAACGAGCAGTACTTC.

The chain couples TRBV9 to TRBJ2-3; no reliable D call. Germline lookup yields CDR1 SGDLS and CDR2 YYNGEE. The V gene lost 0 bases and the J gene lost 2 bases, with 7 bases spanning the gap. This CDR3 has 14 residues. The CDR3 DNA follows: TGTGCCAGCAGCGTAGTACTATCCACAGATACGCAGTATTTT. Amino acids: CASSVVLSTDTQYF.

The chain links TRBV7-9 to TRBJ1-2, with TRBD1 matching 9 bases. Losses at the gene ends were 1 base for V and 4 bases for J; bases not matched to a gene: 10. This CDR3 is 17 amino acids long. Germline V gene sequence: CDR1 SEHNR, CDR2 FQNEAQ (reference sequence). This chain's CDR3 is CASSLDGQGITLYGYTF. In nucleotides, the CDR3 is TGTGCCAGCAGCTTAGATGGACAGGGGATCACCCTCTATGGCTACACCTTC.

The chain carries TRBV28 and TRBJ2-5, with D hard to call. V was shortened by 11 bases and J by 1 base, with 14 bases between the two germline ends. In germline, CDR1 is MDHEN, CDR2 SYDVKM. There are 13 residues in the CDR3. CDR3 protein: CASHETTQETQYF. The CDR3 DNA follows: TGTGCCTCCCATGAGACAACCCAAGAGACCCAGTACTTC. The complete variable domain, with remaining parts taken from reference TRBV28 and TRBJ2-5, reads DVKVTQSSRYLVKRTGEKVFLECVQDMDHENMFWYRQDPGLGLRLIYFSYDVKMKEKGDIPEGYSVSREKKERFSLILESASTNQTSMYLCASHETTQETQYFGPGTRLLVL.

This clone was recorded once. The chain is built from TRBV7-9 and TRBJ2-6, with TRBD1 matching 10 bases. The CDR3 has 17 residues. The junction had 3 bases not matched to a gene; V was cut back by 4 bases and J by 0 bases. Germline V gene data show CDR1 as SEHNR and CDR2 as FQNEAQ (reference sequence). The DNA of the CDR3 is TGTGCCAGCAGCTGGACAGGGGGGGCCTCTGGGGCCAACGTCCTGACTTTC. It codes for CASSWTGGASGANVLTF. The full variable domain, completed using reference TRBV7-9 and TRBJ2-6, is DTGVSQNPRHKITKRGQNVTFRCDPISEHNRLYWYRQTLGQGPEFLTYFQNEAQLEKSRLLSDRFSAERPKGSFSTLEIQRTEQGDSAMYLCASSWTGGASGANVLTFGAGSRLTVL.

V is TRBV6-5 and J is TRBJ2-7; the D is unclear. With 0 bases removed from V and 6 bases from J, the gap between germline ends came to 9 bases. This CDR3 has 13 residues. From germline, CDR1 is MNHEY and CDR2 SVGAGI. The chain's CDR3 is CASSYSITFEQYF. The CDR3 DNA sequence: TGTGCCAGCAGTTACTCGATTACTTTCGAGCAGTACTTC.

This clone is a singleton in its sample. Additional DNA sequences in this sample encode the identical CDR3. The J gene is TRBJ2-7, the V gene TRBV19; 10 bases line up with TRBD1. Trimming cost V 5 bases and J 4 bases; bases outside gene matches: 8. The CDR3 contains 15 residues. Germline CDR1 reads LNHDA; CDR2 reads SQIVND (reference sequence). The chain's CDR3 is CASSSPGTGAYEQYF. The CDR3 DNA follows: TGTGCCAGTAGTTCACCCGGGACAGGGGCTTACGAGCAGTACTTC. The full variable domain, in which reference TRBV19 and TRBJ2-7 provide the parts outside the CDR3, is DGGITQSPKYLFRKEGQNVTLSCEQNLNHDAMYWYRQDPGQGLRLIYYSQIVNDFQKGDIAEGYSVSREKKESFPLTVTSAQKNPTAFYLCASSSPGTGAYEQYFGPGTRLTVT.

The chain links TRBV27 to TRBJ2-2; 11 positions match TRBD2. Germline V CDR1 and CDR2: MNHEY, SMNVEV (reference sequence). V was pared by 4 bases and J by 6 bases, with 13 bases of the junction left unmatched. The CDR3 totals 18 residues. CDR3 sequence: CASSSLSATSGRAGELFF. The DNA of the CDR3 is TGTGCCAGCAGTTCCCTATCGGCCACTAGCGGGAGAGCCGGGGAGCTGTTTTTT.

This clone appeared a single time. V gene TRBV2 combines with J gene TRBJ1-3; D is unresolved. V was trimmed by 7 bases and J by 2 bases, leaving 6 bases between them. Germline V CDR1 and CDR2: SNHLY, FYNNEI. This CDR3 comprises 12 residues. The CDR3 sequence is CASMWTGNTIYF. CDR3 nucleotides: TGTGCCAGCATGTGGACTGGAAACACCATATATTTT.

The rearrangement uses TRBV7-7 and TRBJ2-1; 11 bases match TRBD2. Germline V gives CDR1 SSHAT, CDR2 FNYEAQ (reference sequence). Losses at the gene ends were 0 bases for V and 0 bases for J; bases not matched to a gene: 10. CDR3 length equals 20 residues. CDR3 sequence reads: CASSLAFETSGVSSYNEQFF. The CDR3 bases are TGTGCCAGCAGCTTAGCATTTGAGACTAGCGGGGTAAGCTCCTACAATGAGCAGTTCTTC.

This chain uses TRBV6-6 with TRBJ1-2; maybe TRBD1 (6 bases). The CDR3 covers 13 residues. V was cut by 6 bases and J by 6 bases, with 14 bases left in between. Germline V gene data show CDR1 as MNHNY and CDR2 as SVGAGI (reference sequence). CDR3 sequence (DNA): TGTGCCAGCAGCTTCGCGGGACAAGATGGCTACACCTTC. It encodes CASSFAGQDGYTF.

The chain is built from TRBV9 and TRBJ2-3; 7 nucleotides line up with TRBD2. There are 15 residues in the CDR3. Germline trimming cut 7 bases from V and 1 base from J; bases unmatched to any gene: 9. Germline V gene data show CDR1 as SGDLS and CDR2 as YYNGEE. The CDR3 region is CASGYTSARTDTQYF. The CDR3 bases are TGTGCCAGCGGCTACACTAGCGCCCGCACAGATACGCAGTATTTT.

This clone was seen just once. In DNA, the CDR3 is TGTGCCCGCCGTACTGGGCGGGAGGACGCCTACAATGAGCAGTTCTTC. Protein product: CARRTGREDAYNEQFF. The rearrangement links TRBV30 to TRBJ2-1; TRBD2 matches at 8 bases. The CDR3 sequence is 16 residues long. Germline values: CDR1 GTSNPN, CDR2 SVGIG (reference sequence). Trimming cost V 8 bases and J 2 bases; bases outside gene matches: 14.

In the case of this clone: Other DNA sequences in this sample translate to the same CDR3. The chain links TRBV7-9 to TRBJ2-7, with a weak D call TRBD2 (6 bases). CDR3 length equals 12 residues. The V end was cut by 3 bases, the J end by 6 bases, with 9 bases between. The germline CDR1 and CDR2 sequences are SEHNR and FQNEAQ (reference sequence). The CDR3: CASSLGGSEQYF. In DNA, the CDR3 is TGTGCCAGCAGCTTGGGAGGATCCGAGCAGTACTTC.

V and J are TRBV4-3 and TRBJ2-7; possible D gene TRBD2, 5 bases. Between the trimmed V and J ends, which lost 0 bases and 2 bases, there was a span of 23 bases. Germline V CDR1 and CDR2: LGHNA, YSLEER. The length of the CDR3 is 19 residues. The CDR3 DNA sequence: TGCGCCAGCAGCCAAGATCTAAGACTACGCACAAAGATCGCCTACGAGCAGTACTTC. Protein product: CASSQDLRLRTKIAYEQYF.

This chain joins TRBV14 and TRBJ1-1; TRBD1 might be the D (6 bases). Trimming stripped 1 base from V and 4 bases from J, with 13 bases between. Per the germline V gene, CDR1 is SGHDN and CDR2 is FVKESK. CDR3 size: 15 residues. The CDR3: CASSQGPRGGTEAFF. The CDR3 DNA follows: TGTGCCAGCAGCCAAGGACCCAGGGGAGGCACTGAAGCTTTCTTT.